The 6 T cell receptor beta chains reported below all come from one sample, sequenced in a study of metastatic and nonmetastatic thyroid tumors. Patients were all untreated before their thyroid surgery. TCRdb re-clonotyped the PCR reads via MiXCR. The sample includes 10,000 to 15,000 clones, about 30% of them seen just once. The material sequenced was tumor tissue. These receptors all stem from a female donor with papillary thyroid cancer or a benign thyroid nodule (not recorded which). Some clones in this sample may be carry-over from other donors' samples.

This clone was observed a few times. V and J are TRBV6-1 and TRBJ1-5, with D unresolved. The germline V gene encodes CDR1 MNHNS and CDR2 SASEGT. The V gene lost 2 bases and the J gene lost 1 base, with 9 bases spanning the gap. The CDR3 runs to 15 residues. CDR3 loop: CASSELWLSNQPQHF. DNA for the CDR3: TGTGCCAGCAGTGAACTATGGCTAAGCAATCAGCCCCAGCATTTT.

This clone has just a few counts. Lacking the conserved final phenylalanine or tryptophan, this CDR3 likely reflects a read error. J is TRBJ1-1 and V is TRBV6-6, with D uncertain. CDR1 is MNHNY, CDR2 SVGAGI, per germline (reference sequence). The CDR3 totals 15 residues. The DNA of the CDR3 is TGTGCCAGCGGTTACTCCTGGGTCATGAACACCGAAGCTTTCCTT. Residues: CASGYSWVMNTEAFL.

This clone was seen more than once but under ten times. CDR3 sequence: CASTQNTGELFF. Here the CDR3 DNA reads TGTGCCAGCACTCAGAACACCGGGGAGCTGTTTTTT. The chain links TRBV27 to TRBJ2-2; no firm D call. Trimming took 7 bases from V and 1 from J, leaving 4 bases between them. The germline V gene has CDR1 MNHEY and CDR2 SMNVEV (reference sequence). The CDR3 extends over 12 amino acids.

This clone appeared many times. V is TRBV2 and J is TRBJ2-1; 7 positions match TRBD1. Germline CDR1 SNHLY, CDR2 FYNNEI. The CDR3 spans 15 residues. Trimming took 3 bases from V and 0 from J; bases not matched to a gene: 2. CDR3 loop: CASSDRQGSYNEQFF. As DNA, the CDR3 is TGTGCCAGCAGTGATAGACAGGGCTCCTACAATGAGCAGTTCTTC.

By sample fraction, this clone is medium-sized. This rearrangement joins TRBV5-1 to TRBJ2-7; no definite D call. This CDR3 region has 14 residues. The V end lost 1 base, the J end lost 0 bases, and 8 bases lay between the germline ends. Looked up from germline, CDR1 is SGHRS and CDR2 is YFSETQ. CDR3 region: CASSLSGGSYEQYV. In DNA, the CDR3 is TGCGCCAGCAGCTTGTCGGGTGGCTCCTACGAGCAGTACGTC.

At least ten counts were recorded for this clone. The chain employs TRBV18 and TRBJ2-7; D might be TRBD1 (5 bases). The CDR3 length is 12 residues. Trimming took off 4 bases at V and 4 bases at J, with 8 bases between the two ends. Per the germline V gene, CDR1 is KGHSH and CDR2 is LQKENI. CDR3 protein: CASSLTVYEQYF. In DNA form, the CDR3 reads TGTGCCAGCTCACTGACAGTATACGAGCAGTACTTC.